This is a list of T cell receptor beta chains from one sample in a study of cytomegalovirus exposure and HLA in healthy donors. Produced via immunoSEQ multiplex PCR; TCRdb's table is partial and in-frame only. In the table there are approximately 150,000 clones, approximately 76% of which are singletons. The sequencing input was PBMCs. These receptors were collected from a man in his 60s in good health and CMV-seronegative. Each CDR3 is given with its conserved first and last residue. Each record gives: J gene, V gene, clone size, D gene, CDR3 protein, CDR3 DNA. The D gene is left open where the match is weak. Not every row has a clone size; where given, it reads once, few, many or a size class.

j_gene: TRBJ2-5; v_gene: TRBV9; abundance: .; d_gene: TRBD1; CDR3aa: CASSVGEYRGRQETQYF; CDR3nt: TGTGCCAGCAGCGTAGGGGAATACAGGGGGAGACAAGAGACCCAGTACTTC
j_gene: TRBJ1-5; v_gene: TRBV5-8; abundance: .; d_gene: .; CDR3aa: CASRQGNQPQHF; CDR3nt: TGTGCCAGCAGGCAGGGCAATCAGCCCCAGCATTTT
j_gene: TRBJ2-4; v_gene: TRBV10-1; abundance: few; d_gene: .; CDR3aa: CASREIKLAVAKNIQYF; CDR3nt: TGCGCCAGCAGAGAGATAAAATTGGCCGTAGCCAAAAACATTCAGTACTTC
j_gene: TRBJ1-2; v_gene: TRBV7-9; abundance: .; d_gene: .; CDR3aa: CSSSLSGTANYGYTF; CDR3nt: TGTTCCAGCAGCTTATCGGGGACTGCGAACTATGGCTACACCTTC
j_gene: TRBJ1-1; v_gene: TRBV28; abundance: .; d_gene: .; CDR3aa: CASSSIRGRMNTEAFF; CDR3nt: TGTGCCAGCAGTTCCATCCGCGGCAGAATGAACACTGAAGCTTTCTTT
j_gene: TRBJ1-5; v_gene: TRBV27; abundance: .; d_gene: TRBD1; CDR3aa: CASSLSGTGVLGGSNQPQHF; CDR3nt: TGTGCCAGCAGTTTATCCGGGACAGGGGTTCTAGGGGGCAGCAATCAGCCCCAGCATTTT
j_gene: TRBJ2-3; v_gene: TRBV7-2; abundance: .; d_gene: TRBD1; CDR3aa: CASSGTGTADTQYF; CDR3nt: TGTGCCAGCAGCGGGACAGGAACCGCAGATACGCAGTATTTT
j_gene: TRBJ2-1; v_gene: TRBV19; abundance: .; d_gene: TRBD2; CDR3aa: CASRGLVDYNEQFF; CDR3nt: TGTGCCAGTAGGGGACTAGTCGACTACAATGAGCAGTTCTTC
j_gene: TRBJ2-5; v_gene: TRBV6-1; abundance: .; d_gene: .; CDR3aa: CASSELWRAEETQYF; CDR3nt: TGTGCCAGCAGTGAATTATGGCGGGCCGAAGAGACCCAGTACTTC
j_gene: TRBJ2-2; v_gene: TRBV28; abundance: .; d_gene: .; CDR3aa: CASSPHQDTGELFF; CDR3nt: TGTGCCAGCAGCCCCCACCAGGACACCGGGGAGCTGTTTTTT
j_gene: TRBJ2-3; v_gene: TRBV5-1; abundance: .; d_gene: TRBD1; CDR3aa: CASSLSGQSTDTQYF; CDR3nt: TGCGCCAGCAGCTTGTCGGGACAGAGCACAGATACGCAGTATTTT
j_gene: TRBJ2-7; v_gene: TRBV6-5; abundance: .; d_gene: TRBD1; CDR3aa: CASSGQGIGYEQYF; CDR3nt: TGTGCCAGCAGTGGACAGGGCATTGGCTACGAGCAGTACTTC
j_gene: TRBJ1-2; v_gene: TRBV28; abundance: .; d_gene: .; CDR3aa: CASSHMKGYTF; CDR3nt: TGTGCCAGCAGCCACATGAAGGGCTACACCTTC
j_gene: TRBJ2-2; v_gene: TRBV6-5; abundance: .; d_gene: TRBD2; CDR3aa: CASSYFGRAVTGELFF; CDR3nt: TGTGCCAGCAGTTACTTCGGGAGGGCCGTCACCGGGGAGCTGTTTTTT
j_gene: TRBJ2-3; v_gene: TRBV28; abundance: .; d_gene: TRBD1; CDR3aa: CASSLLGTGFGTDTQYF; CDR3nt: TGTGCCAGCAGTTTATTGGGGACAGGGTTTGGGACAGATACGCAGTATTTT
j_gene: TRBJ2-7; v_gene: TRBV11-3; abundance: .; d_gene: .; CDR3aa: CASSFKRRRRYF; CDR3nt: TGTGCCAGCAGCTTCAAGCGGAGAAGGCGGTACTTC
j_gene: TRBJ1-2; v_gene: TRBV27; abundance: .; d_gene: TRBD1; CDR3aa: CASSFGQGFYGYTF; CDR3nt: TGTGCCAGCAGTTTTGGACAGGGGTTCTATGGCTACACCTTC
j_gene: TRBJ1-6; v_gene: TRBV5-1; abundance: .; d_gene: .; CDR3aa: CASSSDRDNAGSPLHF; CDR3nt: TGCGCCAGCAGCTCGGACAGAGATAATGCCGGATCACCCCTCCACTTT
j_gene: TRBJ1-2; v_gene: TRBV4-3; abundance: .; d_gene: .; CDR3aa: CASSQGQGGNNYGYTF; CDR3nt: TGCGCCAGCAGCCAAGGCCAGGGAGGGAACAACTATGGCTACACCTTC
j_gene: TRBJ2-1; v_gene: TRBV14; abundance: .; d_gene: TRBD2; CDR3aa: CASSQGTSGLYNEQFF; CDR3nt: TGTGCCAGCAGCCAAGGGACTAGCGGTCTTTACAATGAGCAGTTCTTC
j_gene: TRBJ2-7; v_gene: TRBV11-2; abundance: .; d_gene: TRBD2; CDR3aa: CASLLLAGNEQYF; CDR3nt: TGTGCCAGCCTATTGCTAGCGGGGAACGAGCAGTACTTC
j_gene: TRBJ2-7; v_gene: TRBV7-2; abundance: few; d_gene: .; CDR3aa: CASSWADLPGEQYF; CDR3nt: TGTGCCAGCAGCTGGGCCGACCTGCCCGGCGAGCAGTACTTC
j_gene: TRBJ1-1; v_gene: TRBV30; abundance: .; d_gene: TRBD1; CDR3aa: CAVDRGLNTEAFF; CDR3nt: TGTGCCGTAGACAGGGGCCTGAACACTGAAGCTTTCTTT
j_gene: TRBJ1-5; v_gene: TRBV30; abundance: .; d_gene: .; CDR3aa: CAWSDTTTNQPQHF; CDR3nt: TGTGCCTGGAGTGACACAACTACCAATCAGCCCCAGCATTTT
j_gene: TRBJ2-1; v_gene: TRBV7-2; abundance: once; d_gene: TRBD1; CDR3aa: CASSQQGVPSYNEQFF; CDR3nt: TGTGCCAGCAGTCAGCAGGGGGTGCCCTCCTACAATGAGCAGTTCTTC
j_gene: TRBJ1-2; v_gene: TRBV12-2; abundance: few; d_gene: .; CDR3aa: CASRLLTENNYGYTF; CDR3nt: TGTGCAAGTCGCTTATTGACAGAGAATAACTATGGCTACACCTTC
j_gene: TRBJ2-7; v_gene: TRBV5-1; abundance: few; d_gene: .; CDR3aa: CASSLNLFGTSTWRGSYEQYF; CDR3nt: TGCGCCAGCAGCTTAAATCTCTTCGGGACATCCACGTGGCGGGGGTCCTACGAGCAGTACTTC
j_gene: TRBJ1-2; v_gene: TRBV7-8; abundance: .; d_gene: TRBD1; CDR3aa: CASSLVGTGYGYTF; CDR3nt: TGTGCCAGCAGCTTAGTTGGGACAGGGTATGGCTACACCTTC
j_gene: TRBJ1-5; v_gene: TRBV4-1; abundance: .; d_gene: .; CDR3aa: CASSLTGSNQPQHF; CDR3nt: TGCGCCAGCAGCCTTACAGGGAGCAATCAGCCCCAGCATTTT
j_gene: TRBJ1-5; v_gene: TRBV7-2; abundance: .; d_gene: .; CDR3aa: CASSPEAGYQPQHF; CDR3nt: TGTGCCAGCAGCCCAGAGGCAGGGTATCAGCCCCAGCATTTT
j_gene: TRBJ2-1; v_gene: TRBV7-2; abundance: .; d_gene: .; CDR3aa: CASSFLYNEQFF; CDR3nt: TGTGCCAGCAGCTTCCTATACAATGAGCAGTTCTTC
j_gene: TRBJ2-5; v_gene: TRBV9; abundance: .; d_gene: TRBD2; CDR3aa: CASSVGLGEGQSLNQETQYF; CDR3nt: TGTGCCAGCAGCGTAGGTCTAGGGGAGGGGCAATCATTAAACCAAGAGACCCAGTACTTC
j_gene: TRBJ2-1; v_gene: TRBV6-4; abundance: few; d_gene: TRBD2; CDR3aa: CASSDGASGNNEQFF; CDR3nt: TGTGCCAGCAGTGACGGAGCTAGCGGGAACAATGAGCAGTTCTTC
j_gene: TRBJ2-7; v_gene: TRBV7-9; abundance: .; d_gene: .; CDR3aa: CASSLRVYEQYF; CDR3nt: TGTGCCAGCAGCTTACGGGTTTACGAGCAGTACTTC
j_gene: TRBJ1-1; v_gene: TRBV28; abundance: .; d_gene: TRBD1; CDR3aa: CASSSSGTGYTEAFF; CDR3nt: TGTGCCAGCAGTTCCTCCGGGACAGGGTACACTGAAGCTTTCTTT
j_gene: TRBJ1-2; v_gene: TRBV30; abundance: .; d_gene: TRBD1; CDR3aa: CAWSPGTGNYGYTF; CDR3nt: TGTGCCTGGAGTCCCGGGACAGGGAACTATGGCTACACCTTC
j_gene: TRBJ2-2; v_gene: TRBV2; abundance: once; d_gene: TRBD1; CDR3aa: CASSSDRETGELFF; CDR3nt: TGTGCCAGCAGTTCGGACAGGGAAACCGGGGAGCTGTTTTTT
j_gene: TRBJ2-1; v_gene: TRBV7-2; abundance: .; d_gene: .; CDR3aa: CASTRLPTDYNEQFF; CDR3nt: TGTGCCAGCACCCGACTACCGACTGACTACAATGAGCAGTTCTTC
j_gene: TRBJ1-6; v_gene: TRBV4-3; abundance: .; d_gene: TRBD1; CDR3aa: CASSQEVGGNSPLHF; CDR3nt: TGCGCCAGCAGCCAAGAGGTAGGGGGCAACTCACCCCTCCACTTT
j_gene: TRBJ1-2; v_gene: TRBV7-9; abundance: .; d_gene: TRBD1; CDR3aa: CSSSLDGGQGGTYGYTF; CDR3nt: TGTTCCAGCAGCTTGGACGGCGGACAGGGGGGAACTTATGGCTACACCTTC
j_gene: TRBJ1-2; v_gene: TRBV7-2; abundance: .; d_gene: .; CDR3aa: CASSLGPGNGYTF; CDR3nt: TGTGCCAGCAGCTTAGGGCCGGGGAACGGCTACACCTTC
j_gene: TRBJ1-3; v_gene: TRBV6-5; abundance: .; d_gene: .; CDR3aa: CASSYSGVSGNTIYF; CDR3nt: TGTGCCAGCAGTTACTCGGGAGTCTCTGGAAACACCATATATTTT
j_gene: TRBJ1-4; v_gene: TRBV6-6; abundance: .; d_gene: TRBD1; CDR3aa: CASSYRDSSNEKLFF; CDR3nt: TGTGCCAGCAGTTACAGGGACAGTTCGAATGAAAAACTGTTTTTT
j_gene: TRBJ2-3; v_gene: TRBV5-1; abundance: .; d_gene: TRBD1; CDR3aa: CASSLGQGSVTDTQYF; CDR3nt: TGCGCCAGCAGCCTCGGACAGGGCTCGGTCACAGATACGCAGTATTTT
j_gene: TRBJ2-5; v_gene: TRBV11-3; abundance: .; d_gene: .; CDR3aa: CASNPKGGVVGGRETQYF; CDR3nt: TGTGCCAGCAACCCAAAAGGAGGAGTTGTGGGGGGTAGGGAGACCCAGTACTTC